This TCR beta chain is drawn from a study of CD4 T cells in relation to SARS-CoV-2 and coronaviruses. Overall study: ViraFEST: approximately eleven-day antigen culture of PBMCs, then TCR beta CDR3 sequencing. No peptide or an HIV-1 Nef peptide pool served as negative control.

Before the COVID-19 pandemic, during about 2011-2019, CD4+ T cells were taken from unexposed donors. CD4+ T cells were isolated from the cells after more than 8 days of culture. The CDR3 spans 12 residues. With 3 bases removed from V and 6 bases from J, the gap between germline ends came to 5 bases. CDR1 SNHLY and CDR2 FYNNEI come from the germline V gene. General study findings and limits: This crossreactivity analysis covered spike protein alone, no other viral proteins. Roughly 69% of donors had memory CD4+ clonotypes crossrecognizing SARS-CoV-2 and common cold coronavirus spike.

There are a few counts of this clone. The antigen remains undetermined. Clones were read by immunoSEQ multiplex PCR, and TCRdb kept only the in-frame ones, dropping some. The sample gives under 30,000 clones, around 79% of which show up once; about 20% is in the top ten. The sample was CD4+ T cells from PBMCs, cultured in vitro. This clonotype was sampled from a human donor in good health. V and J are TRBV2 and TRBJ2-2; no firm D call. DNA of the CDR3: TGTGCCAGCAGTGAGTTCCCCGGGGAGCTGTTTTTT. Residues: CASSEFPGELFF.